This T cell receptor beta chain came from a study of cytomegalovirus exposure and HLA in healthy donors listed by TCRdb under 2017. Notes on the research overall: An earlier analysis of approximately 550 of the donors reported 250 to 300 Gb of sequence data and about 100 million unique TCR beta sequences from 190 million or so T cells. Roughly 300 gigabases of sequencing data and 80 million or so unique TCR sequences were included in an early release covering roughly 700 HLA-typed donors. The genetic ancestry cluster associated with self-reported Caucasian donors included 65% to 90% of the roughly 360 genotyped donors. A later genetic analysis took genome-wide SNP genotypes for about three fifths of the roughly 670 donors and used that subset as a discovery cohort. About five DR-DQ haplotypes were treated as single units for association and clustering because of strong linkage in the cohort. Using immunosequencing, the study profiled T cell repertoires from around 680 subjects and related those repertoires to cytomegalovirus serostatus. The study aimed to test whether signatures of past pathogen exposure could be identified by cataloging public T cell receptors. A separate validation cohort of roughly 120 different subjects was used in addition to the roughly 700-subject first cohort. A later analysis re-examined previously published TCR beta repertoires from 500 to 700 donors and added high-resolution HLA genotyping to investigate patterns of TCR occurrence. To predict cytomegalovirus infection status, the study combined high-throughput TCR immunosequencing, statistical association of individual TCRs with disease status, and machine learning. The number of typed donors differed by locus: about 620-630 for A, B, C, DRB1 and DQB1; approximately 540 for DQA1; approximately 600 for DPA1; and about 470 for DPB1. Class I and class II HLA loci were covered by the typing at four-digit resolution. The later analysis used no new phenotypic data to find candidate immune exposures, relying instead on TCR beta sequences and their occurrence across donors. An earlier analysis of nearly 600 of the donors applied high-throughput TCR beta sequencing to assess whether each TCR beta V gene segment acted as functional or pseudogenic. Every repertoire in the discovery cohort had been generated on one and the same sequencing platform. Among roughly 400 genotyped donors of the cohort, an average of roughly 230,000 unique TCR beta nucleotide sequences was sequenced per donor, of which about 18% were non-productive. Alongside the repertoire data, information on donor age, sex, ethnicity and CMV serostatus was compiled. Results the study describes overall, beyond this receptor: The presence/absence analyses assumed that sequencing depth was roughly uniform across donors, and that assumption may not be true. Several of the top co-occurrence clusters appeared to be linked to parvovirus B19, influenza, CMV and Epstein-Barr virus, according to a later analysis. V-gene and J-gene trimming of TCR beta chains was associated with a missense DCLRE1C variant in a later genetic analysis, and the association was replicated in an independent cohort. In a later genetic analysis, fewer N-insertions in productive TCRs were reported among donors in an Asian-associated ancestry cluster than the approximately 630-donor mean. Three of the identified cytomegalovirus-associated TCR beta chains were confirmed in vitro to be specific for cytomegalovirus antigens. Strong co-occurrence of HLA alleles, especially DR and DQ, made assigning TCR associations to individual alleles difficult. A total of fewer than 200 TCR beta chains were listed by the study as associated with cytomegalovirus. Correlated functional status among segregating V segments might be attributable to linkage disequilibrium, but an unknown experimental factor could not be ruled out. At a false discovery rate of 0.05, a later analysis linked under 20,000 TCR beta sequences to specific HLA alleles. Some IMGT-functional V segments, including TRBV6-2 and TRBV6-3, could not be distinguished by the 87-base-pair reads and were therefore excluded. A later analysis found that most CMV-associated TCR beta chains appeared HLA-restricted, with HLA associations seemingly driven largely by CMV exposure. In a later analysis, HLA-associated TCR beta chains were found to be more clonally expanded and to have lower generation probabilities than equally common non-associated chains. Across donors, most TCR sequences were observed very rarely, whereas some public TCRs were present in many individuals. The classifier was reported to diagnose cytomegalovirus status with high specificity and sensitivity in both the original cohort and the validation cohort. A group of highly shared sequence variants was considered likely to be a technical artifact of the sequencing pipeline. Because HLA typing was unavailable for some donors at each locus, only the typed subset was used in association tests. Immune exposure information for the cohort was limited to CMV serostatus. In this cohort, only TCR beta chains were sequenced, and detectable features were limited by the absence of alpha or paired-chain data. In a later analysis, TCR association rates were found to vary across HLA loci, with the most associated TCRs seen for DRB1 alleles and the fewest for HLA-C alleles. Broadly in line with IMGT annotations, most TCR beta V segments showed up in productive rearrangements about 87% or about 30% of the time in an earlier analysis of approximately 640 of the donors. The earlier analysis of a few hundred of the donors excluded seventeen rarely observed V segments, including chromosome 9 orphons, because counts were too low. The authors suggested that the approach could potentially be extended to other disease states and immunological phenotypes. A further reported finding was that TCR beta sequences accurately predicted the HLA-A and HLA-B alleles for most subjects in the first cohort.

The cohort consisted of some 670 healthy bone marrow donors. All cohort members were sampled while nominally healthy, although unrecorded immune exposures were likely present. The donor tested CMV seronegative, placing the donor among the 350 or so seronegative members of the cohort. Each donor provided a peripheral blood sample, and peripheral blood mononuclear cells were used for TCR beta sequencing. Genomic DNA extraction from the blood cell samples was performed with the Qiagen DNeasy Blood Extraction Kit. The table lists this clone with a count of one. It has no known antigen specificity. No qualities accompany the bases; no much larger clone lies one base away. The library was prepared using the immunoSEQ multiplex PCR assay. For the multiplex PCR, a mixture combining 60 forward primers for TCR Vbeta segments and 13 reverse primers for TCR Jbeta segments was used. A multiplex PCR assay on genomic DNA amplified the CDR3 region of rearranged TCR beta genes. The amplified TCR beta libraries were sequenced on the Illumina HiSeq System as 87-base-pair reads. Per the original workflow: A later analysis tallied some 79 million unique TCR beta chains across the 610 or so repertoires, and approximately 12 million of those chains were shared by two or more donors. To remove PCR and sequencing errors, raw reads were error-corrected and collapsed into unique sequences using a nearest-neighbor algorithm that merged closely related sequences. To assign V, D and J gene segments, CDR3 sequences were aligned to IMGT reference sequences. Each retained sequence needed at least a six-nucleotide match to both a V gene segment and a J gene segment. Rearrangements were classified as productive when the CDR3 lacked stop codons and remained in frame with V and J, and all other rearrangements were classified as non-productive. CDR3 was defined according to IMGT convention as the region running from the second conserved V-encoded cysteine to the conserved J-encoded phenylalanine. In an earlier analysis of around 540 of the donors, sequences lacking an unambiguous match to a single V gene segment were excluded. An earlier analysis of 587 of the donors called V segments functional above 56.7% productive rearrangements and segregating when the between-donor standard deviation exceeded 5%. A statistical classification framework was developed to diagnose cytomegalovirus status using the catalog of TCR beta chain sequences. A later analysis assigned V and J genes by comparing TCR nucleotide sequences with IMGT/GENE-DB human TR gene sequences. In a later analysis, CDR3 sequences and most-parsimonious VDJ recombination scenarios were assigned using the TCRdist pipeline. In a later analysis, each TCR beta chain was defined by its CDR3 amino acid sequence together with its V-gene family, and reads without a unique V-gene family were excluded. A later analysis removed nearly 600 highly shared, low-generation-probability nucleotide sequences to deal with suspected cross-contamination and a sequencing artifact. In a later analysis, a clonal expansion index for each public chain was calculated from normalized within-repertoire ranks of inferred template counts. A later analysis computed generation probabilities with a VDJ recombination model fitted to out-of-frame rearrangements, and checked the results against IGoR. Hypergeometric tests were used in a later analysis to score TCR-TCR, TCR-HLA and TCR-CMV co-occurrence, with a repertoire-size bias correction applied to the TCR pairs. A later analysis estimated false discovery rates by permuting HLA or CMV assignments 20 times. In a later analysis, co-occurring TCRs were grouped with DBSCAN, and TCRdist sequence similarity was added when clustering was performed within HLA-allele-positive subsets. Repertoires with fewer than 30,000 or more than 120,000 public chains, plus five repertoires with anomalous nucleotide sharing, were excluded from co-occurrence clustering. TCRdb mirrors the immuneACCESS table, restricted to in-frame sequences. Some clones are absent from its copies; in checked studies, under half trace to an unresolved V gene, and the reason for the others is unknown. The DNA was the basis for D and trimming; V, J and clone size are from that table. This sample is represented by roughly 120,000 clones; roughly four fifths of them were singletons. 2% to 3% of the sample goes to the ten largest clones.

CDR1 and CDR2 are read off the germline V gene as SGHTS and YDEGEE. V ends up 3 bases short and J 7 bases short, with an unmatched junction base count of 5. The CDR3 measures 14 amino acids from cysteine to phenylalanine. Of the read, only the CDR3 DNA is kept; its 42 bases are in frame from base 1. This sequence originates from a woman younger than 30 in good health and CMV-seronegative. The rearranged segments are TRBV5-8 and TRBJ1-5; 9 of the junction bases match TRBD1. Sequenced material: PBMCs. The DNA is TGTGCCAGCAGCTCGTATACAGGGGGCCAGCCCCAGCATTTT. Its translation reads: CASSSYTGGQPQHF.